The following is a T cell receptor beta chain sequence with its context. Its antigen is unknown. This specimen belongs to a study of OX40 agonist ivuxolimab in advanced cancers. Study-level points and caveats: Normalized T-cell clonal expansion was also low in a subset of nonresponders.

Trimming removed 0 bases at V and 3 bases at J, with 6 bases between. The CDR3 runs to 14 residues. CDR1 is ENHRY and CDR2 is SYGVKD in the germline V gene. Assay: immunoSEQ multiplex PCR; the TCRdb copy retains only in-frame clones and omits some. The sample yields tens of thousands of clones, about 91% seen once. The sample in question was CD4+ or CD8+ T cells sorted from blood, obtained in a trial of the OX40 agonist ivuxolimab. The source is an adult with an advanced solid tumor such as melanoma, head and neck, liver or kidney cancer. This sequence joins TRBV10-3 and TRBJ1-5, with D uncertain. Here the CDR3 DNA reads TGTGCCATCAGTGAGTCAGGGTACAATCAGCCCCAGCATTTT. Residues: CAISESGYNQPQHF.